This T cell receptor beta chain was captured in a study of HIV-infected children after antiretroviral therapy interruption. Study-level information: Interruption-arm samples span weeks 0, 12, interruption end (24 or 48), and about 3 years post-study.

A 3' RACE protocol on RNA, with unique molecular identifiers, produced the TCR library. MiXCR, run by TCRdb on the 3' RACE reads, gives a single entry per CDR3 protein. The data contain approximately 96,000 distinct CDR3 sequences, around 6.9% of them singletons. Trimming stripped 5 bases from V and 0 bases from J, with 8 bases between. This CDR3 is built from 15 residues. This clonotype was counted many times. Documented treatment: PENTA 11 planned treatment interruption arm or continuous ART arm. The sample here was CD45RA+ CD4+ T cells from PBMCs, pooled from several time points, taken from a donor given antiretroviral therapy, either interrupted or continuous. Specified subset: naive CD4+ CD45RA+ CD45RO- T cells. This chain links TRBV12-3 or TRBV12-4 with TRBJ2-6, with D unresolved. The TCR was taken from a pool of human donors with HIV. The CDR3 here is CASSPLTSGANVLTF. The CDR3, as DNA: TGTGCCAGCAGTCCCCTCACCTCTGGGGCCAACGTCCTGACTTTC.